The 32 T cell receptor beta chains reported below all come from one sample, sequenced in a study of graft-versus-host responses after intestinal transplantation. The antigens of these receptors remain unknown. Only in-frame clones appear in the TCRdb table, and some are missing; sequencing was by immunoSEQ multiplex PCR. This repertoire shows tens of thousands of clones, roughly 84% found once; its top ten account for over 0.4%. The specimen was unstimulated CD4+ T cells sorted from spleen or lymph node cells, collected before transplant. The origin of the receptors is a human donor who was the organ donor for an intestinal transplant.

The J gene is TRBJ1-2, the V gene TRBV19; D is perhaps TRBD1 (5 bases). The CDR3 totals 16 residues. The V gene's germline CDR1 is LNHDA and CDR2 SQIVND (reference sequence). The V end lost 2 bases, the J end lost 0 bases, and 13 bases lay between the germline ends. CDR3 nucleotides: TGTGCCAGTAGTATATCCGGGGCGAATACTAACTATGGCTACACCTTC. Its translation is CASSISGANTNYGYTF. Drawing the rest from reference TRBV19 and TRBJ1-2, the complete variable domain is DGGITQSPKYLFRKEGQNVTLSCEQNLNHDAMYWYRQDPGQGLRLIYYSQIVNDFQKGDIAEGYSVSREKKESFPLTVTSAQKNPTAFYLCASSISGANTNYGYTFGSGTRLTVV.

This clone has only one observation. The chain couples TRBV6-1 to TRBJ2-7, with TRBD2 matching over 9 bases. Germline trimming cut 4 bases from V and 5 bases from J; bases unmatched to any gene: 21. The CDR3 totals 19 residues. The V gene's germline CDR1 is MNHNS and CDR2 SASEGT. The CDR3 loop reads CASSGLPIGGGAIRNEQYF. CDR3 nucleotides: TGTGCCAGCAGTGGCTTGCCCATTGGCGGGGGGGCCATTAGGAACGAGCAGTACTTC.

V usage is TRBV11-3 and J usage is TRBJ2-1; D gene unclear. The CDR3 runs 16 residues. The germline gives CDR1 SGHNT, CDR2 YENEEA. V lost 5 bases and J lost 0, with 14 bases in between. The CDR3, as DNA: TGTGCCAGCAGCCCCAGGATCGGTAGCTCCTACAATGAGCAGTTCTTC. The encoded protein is CASSPRIGSSYNEQFF.

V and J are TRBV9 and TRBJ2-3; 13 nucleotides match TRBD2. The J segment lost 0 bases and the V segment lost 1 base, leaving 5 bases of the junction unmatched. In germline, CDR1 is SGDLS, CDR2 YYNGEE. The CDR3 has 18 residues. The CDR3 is CASSVRLAGGSSTDTQYF. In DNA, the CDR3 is TGTGCCAGCAGCGTAAGACTAGCGGGGGGCTCTAGCACAGATACGCAGTATTTT.

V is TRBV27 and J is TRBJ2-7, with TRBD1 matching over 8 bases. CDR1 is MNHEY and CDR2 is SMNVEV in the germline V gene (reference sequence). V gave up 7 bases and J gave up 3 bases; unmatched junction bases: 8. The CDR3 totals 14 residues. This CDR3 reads CASKGAGGNYEQYF. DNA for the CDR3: TGTGCCAGCAAGGGGGCAGGGGGCAACTACGAGCAGTACTTC.

The CDR3 DNA reads as TGCGCCAGCAGCCGGGACGCGCAAAGGGACAATGAGCAGTTCTTC. Its translation is CASSRDAQRDNEQFF. This rearrangement joins TRBV5-1 to TRBJ2-1; the D gene could be TRBD1 or TRBD2 (5 bases each). In germline, CDR1 is SGHRS, CDR2 YFSETQ. CDR3 length: 15 residues. Trimming pared 4 bases from V and 5 bases from J, leaving 16 bases between.

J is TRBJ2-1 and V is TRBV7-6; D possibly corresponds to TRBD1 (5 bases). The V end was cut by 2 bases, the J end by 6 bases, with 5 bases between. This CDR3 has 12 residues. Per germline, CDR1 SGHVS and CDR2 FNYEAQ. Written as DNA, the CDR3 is TGTGCCAGCAGCTTAAGGGGCAATGAGCAGTTCTTC. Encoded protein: CASSLRGNEQFF.

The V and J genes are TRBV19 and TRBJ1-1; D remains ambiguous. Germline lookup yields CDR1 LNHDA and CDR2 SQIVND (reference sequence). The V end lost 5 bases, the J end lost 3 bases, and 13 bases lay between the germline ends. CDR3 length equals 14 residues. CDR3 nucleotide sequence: TGTGCCAGTAGTTTCTTAGGGTTGGACACTGAAGCTTTCTTT. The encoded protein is CASSFLGLDTEAFF.

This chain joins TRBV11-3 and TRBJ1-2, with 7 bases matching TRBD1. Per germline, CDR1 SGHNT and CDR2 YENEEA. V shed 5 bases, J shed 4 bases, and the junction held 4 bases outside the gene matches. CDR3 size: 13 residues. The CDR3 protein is CASSRDRVYGYTF. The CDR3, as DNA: TGTGCCAGCAGCCGGGACAGAGTCTATGGCTACACCTTC.

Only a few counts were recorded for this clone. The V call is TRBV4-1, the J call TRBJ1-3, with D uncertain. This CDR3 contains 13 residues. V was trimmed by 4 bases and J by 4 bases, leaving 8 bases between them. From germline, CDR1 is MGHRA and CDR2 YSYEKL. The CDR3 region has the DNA TGCGCCAGCAGCCGAGGAAGGGGAAACACCATATATTTT. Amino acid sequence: CASSRGRGNTIYF.

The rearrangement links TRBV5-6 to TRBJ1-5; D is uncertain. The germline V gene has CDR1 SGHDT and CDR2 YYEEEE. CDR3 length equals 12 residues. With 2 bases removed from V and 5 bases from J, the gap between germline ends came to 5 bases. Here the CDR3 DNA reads TGTGCCAGCAGCTTAAGGGATCAGCCCCAGCATTTT. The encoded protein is CASSLRDQPQHF.

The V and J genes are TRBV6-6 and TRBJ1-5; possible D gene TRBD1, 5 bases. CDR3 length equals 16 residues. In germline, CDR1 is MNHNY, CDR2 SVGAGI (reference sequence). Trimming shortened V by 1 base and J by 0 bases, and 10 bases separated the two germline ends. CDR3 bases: TGTGCCAGCAGTTACTGGGGCAGACATAGCAATCAGCCCCAGCATTTT. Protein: CASSYWGRHSNQPQHF.

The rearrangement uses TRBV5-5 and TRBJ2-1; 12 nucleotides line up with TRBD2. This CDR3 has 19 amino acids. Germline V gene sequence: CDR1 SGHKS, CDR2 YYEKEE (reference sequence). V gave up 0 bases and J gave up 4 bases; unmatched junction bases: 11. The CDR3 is CASSLVVASGRAVYNEQFF. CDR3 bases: TGTGCCAGCAGCTTGGTTGTGGCTAGCGGGAGGGCCGTTTACAATGAGCAGTTCTTC. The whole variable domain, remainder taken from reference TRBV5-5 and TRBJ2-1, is DAGVTQSPTHLIKTRGQQVTLRCSPISGHKSVSWYQQVLGQGPQFIFQYYEKEERGRGNFPDRFSARQFPNYSSELNVNALLLGDSALYLCASSLVVASGRAVYNEQFFGPGTRLTVL.

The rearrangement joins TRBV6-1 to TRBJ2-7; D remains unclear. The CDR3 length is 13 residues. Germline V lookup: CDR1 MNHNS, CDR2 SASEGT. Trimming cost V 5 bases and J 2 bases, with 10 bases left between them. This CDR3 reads CASSMVQTYEQYF. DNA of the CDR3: TGTGCCAGCAGTATGGTGCAGACCTACGAGCAGTACTTC.

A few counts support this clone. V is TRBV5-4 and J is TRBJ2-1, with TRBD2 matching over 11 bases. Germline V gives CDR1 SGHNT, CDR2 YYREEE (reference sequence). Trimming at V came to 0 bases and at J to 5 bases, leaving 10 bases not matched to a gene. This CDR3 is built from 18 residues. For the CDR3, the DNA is TGTGCCAGCAGCTTGGTATTAGCGGGAGGGGTGCATAACAATGAGCAGTTCTTC. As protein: CASSLVLAGGVHNNEQFF.

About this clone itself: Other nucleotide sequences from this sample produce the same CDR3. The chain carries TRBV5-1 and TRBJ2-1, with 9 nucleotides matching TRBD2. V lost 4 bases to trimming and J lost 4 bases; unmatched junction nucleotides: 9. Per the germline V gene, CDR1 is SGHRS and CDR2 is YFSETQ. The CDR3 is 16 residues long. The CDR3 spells CASSLEASGMYNEQFF. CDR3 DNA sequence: TGCGCCAGCAGCCTGGAGGCTAGCGGGATGTACAATGAGCAGTTCTTC.

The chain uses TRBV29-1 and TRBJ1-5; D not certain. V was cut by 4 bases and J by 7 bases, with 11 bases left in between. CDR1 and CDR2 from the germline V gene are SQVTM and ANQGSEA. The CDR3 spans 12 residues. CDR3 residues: CSVGFPGQPQHF. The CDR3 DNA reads TGCAGCGTTGGTTTCCCGGGGCAGCCCCAGCATTTT.

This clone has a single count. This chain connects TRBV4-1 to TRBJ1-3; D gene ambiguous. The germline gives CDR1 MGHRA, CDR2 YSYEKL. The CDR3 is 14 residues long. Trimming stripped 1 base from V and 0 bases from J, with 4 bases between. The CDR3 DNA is TGCGCCAGCAGCCAAGCGGACTCTGGAAACACCATATATTTT. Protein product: CASSQADSGNTIYF.

CDR3 DNA sequence: TGTGCCAGCAGCTTGGTTGGAAGAGGGGCGCGTTCGAATGGCTACACCTTC. It is translated as CASSLVGRGARSNGYTF. The chain uses TRBV5-4 and TRBJ1-2, with D possibly being TRBD1 (5 bases). Between the trimmed V and J ends, which lost 0 bases and 6 bases, there was a span of 21 bases. CDR1 is SGHNT, CDR2 YYREEE, per germline (reference sequence). The length of the CDR3 is 17 residues.

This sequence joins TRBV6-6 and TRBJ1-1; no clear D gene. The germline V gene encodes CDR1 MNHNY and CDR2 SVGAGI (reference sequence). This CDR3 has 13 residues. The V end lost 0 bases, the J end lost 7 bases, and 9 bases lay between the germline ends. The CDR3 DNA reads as TGTGCCAGCAGTTACTCGGACGGAATTGAAGCTTTCTTT. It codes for CASSYSDGIEAFF.

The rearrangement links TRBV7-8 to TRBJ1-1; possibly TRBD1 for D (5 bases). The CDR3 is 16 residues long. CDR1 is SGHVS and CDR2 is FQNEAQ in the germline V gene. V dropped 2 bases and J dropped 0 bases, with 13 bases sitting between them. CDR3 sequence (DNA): TGTGCCAGCAGCTTACGGGCCTCAGGGATGAACACTGAAGCTTTCTTT. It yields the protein CASSLRASGMNTEAFF.

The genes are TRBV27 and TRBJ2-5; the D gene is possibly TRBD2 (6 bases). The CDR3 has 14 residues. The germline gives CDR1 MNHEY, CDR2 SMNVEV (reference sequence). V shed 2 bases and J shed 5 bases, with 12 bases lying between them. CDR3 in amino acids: CASSLSPGGETQYF. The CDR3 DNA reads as TGTGCCAGCAGTTTAAGCCCTGGAGGGGAGACCCAGTACTTC.

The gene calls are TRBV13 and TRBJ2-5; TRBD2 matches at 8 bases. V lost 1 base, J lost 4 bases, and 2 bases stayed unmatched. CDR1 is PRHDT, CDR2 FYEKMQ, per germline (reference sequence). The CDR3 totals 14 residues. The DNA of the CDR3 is TGTGCCAGCAGCTTAGCGGGGGGGCCAGAGACCCAGTACTTC. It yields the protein CASSLAGGPETQYF.

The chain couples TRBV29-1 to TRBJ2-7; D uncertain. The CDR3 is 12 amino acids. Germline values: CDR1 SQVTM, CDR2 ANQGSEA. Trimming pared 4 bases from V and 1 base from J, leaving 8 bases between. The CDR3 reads CSVVGQSYEQYF. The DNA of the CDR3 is TGCAGCGTTGTTGGCCAGTCCTACGAGCAGTACTTC.

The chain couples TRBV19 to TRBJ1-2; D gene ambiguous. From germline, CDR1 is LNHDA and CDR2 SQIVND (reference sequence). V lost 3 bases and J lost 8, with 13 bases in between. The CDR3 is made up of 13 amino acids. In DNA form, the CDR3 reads TGTGCCAGTAGTATCCCGGGCCGAGGAGGCTACACCTTC. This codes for CASSIPGRGGYTF.

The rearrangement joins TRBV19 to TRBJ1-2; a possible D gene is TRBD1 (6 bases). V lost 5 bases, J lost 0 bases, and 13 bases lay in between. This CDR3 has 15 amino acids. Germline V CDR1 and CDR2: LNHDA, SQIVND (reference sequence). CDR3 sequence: CASSSQNRANYGYTF. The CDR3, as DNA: TGTGCCAGTAGTTCCCAAAACAGGGCTAACTATGGCTACACCTTC.

The CDR3 DNA is TGTGCCAGCAGCTTTGGCGGAAACAATCAGCCCCAGCATTTT. Translating gives CASSFGGNNQPQHF. This sequence joins TRBV7-9 and TRBJ1-5, with D hard to call. This CDR3 contains 14 residues. Germline V gene sequence: CDR1 SEHNR, CDR2 FQNEAQ (reference sequence). Trimming stripped 3 bases from V and 3 bases from J, with 9 bases between.

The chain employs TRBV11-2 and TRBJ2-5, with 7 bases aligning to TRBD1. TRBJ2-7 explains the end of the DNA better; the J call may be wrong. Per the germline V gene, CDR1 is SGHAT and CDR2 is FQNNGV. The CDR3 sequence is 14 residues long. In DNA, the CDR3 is TGTGCCAGCAGCCAAGGGACAGCCCGCTACGAGCAGTACTTC. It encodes CASSQGTARYEQYF.

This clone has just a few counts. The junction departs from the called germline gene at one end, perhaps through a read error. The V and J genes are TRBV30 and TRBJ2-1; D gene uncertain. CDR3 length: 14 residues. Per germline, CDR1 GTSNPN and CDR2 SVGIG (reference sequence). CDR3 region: CARSVTSSYNEQFF. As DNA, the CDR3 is TGTGCCCGGAGTGTAACGAGCTCCTACAATGAGCAGTTCTTC.

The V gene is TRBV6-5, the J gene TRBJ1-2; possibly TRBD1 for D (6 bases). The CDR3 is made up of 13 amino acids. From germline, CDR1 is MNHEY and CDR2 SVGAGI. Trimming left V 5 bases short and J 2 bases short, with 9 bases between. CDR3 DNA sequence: TGTGCCAGCAGTCCGGGACAAAACTATGGCTACACCTTC. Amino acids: CASSPGQNYGYTF.

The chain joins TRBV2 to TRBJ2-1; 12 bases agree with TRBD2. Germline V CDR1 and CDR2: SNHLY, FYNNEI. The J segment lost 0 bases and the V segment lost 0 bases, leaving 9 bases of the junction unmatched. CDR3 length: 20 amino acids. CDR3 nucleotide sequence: TGTGCCAGCAGTGAAGCGATAACTAGCGGGGGGCTACCCTCCTACAATGAGCAGTTCTTC. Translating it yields CASSEAITSGGLPSYNEQFF.

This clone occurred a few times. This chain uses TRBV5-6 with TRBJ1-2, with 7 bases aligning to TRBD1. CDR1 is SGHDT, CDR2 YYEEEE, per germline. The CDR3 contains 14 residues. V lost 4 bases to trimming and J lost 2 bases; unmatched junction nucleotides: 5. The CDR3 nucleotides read TGTGCCAGCAGCCACCTGACAGGGAACTATGGCTACACCTTC. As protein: CASSHLTGNYGYTF.